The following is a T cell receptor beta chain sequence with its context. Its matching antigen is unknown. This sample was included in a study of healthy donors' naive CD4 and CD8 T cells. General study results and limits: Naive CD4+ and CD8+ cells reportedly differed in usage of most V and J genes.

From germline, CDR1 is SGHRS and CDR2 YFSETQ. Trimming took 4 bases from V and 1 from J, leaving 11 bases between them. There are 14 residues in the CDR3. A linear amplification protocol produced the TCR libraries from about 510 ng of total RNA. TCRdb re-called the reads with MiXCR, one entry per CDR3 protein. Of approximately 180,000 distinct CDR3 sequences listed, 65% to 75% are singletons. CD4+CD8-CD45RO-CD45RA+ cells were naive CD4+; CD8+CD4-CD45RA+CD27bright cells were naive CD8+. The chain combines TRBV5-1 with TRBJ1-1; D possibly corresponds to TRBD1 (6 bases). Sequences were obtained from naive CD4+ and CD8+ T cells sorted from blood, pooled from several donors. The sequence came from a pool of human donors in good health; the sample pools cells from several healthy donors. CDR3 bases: TGCGCCAGCAGCATCCAGACAGGGAACACTGAAGCTTTCTTT. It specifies CASSIQTGNTEAFF.